The clone carrying this TCR beta chain came up a few times. Its antigen is not known. A quantitative 5'-RACE method, one with molecular barcodes, was used to make TCR beta libraries. In TCRdb, the 5' RACE reads were re-called with MiXCR into one record per CDR3 protein. The sample has fewer than 650,000 distinct CDR3 sequences, roughly 12% seen once. This sample is drawn from a study of CD8 T cells in ankylosing spondylitis. The V gene's germline CDR1 is MNHEY and CDR2 SVGEGT. V lost 0 bases and J lost 6, with 15 bases in between. The CDR3 extends over 16 amino acids. Findings of the study overall: Apparently characteristic of ankylosing spondylitis blood was a TCR beta motif (about 8 highly homologous variants). Disease-linked clones had a CD8+ phenotype and relatively low frequency in peripheral blood. Disease-linked clones reportedly concentrated significantly in matched ankylosing spondylitis synovial fluid.

The sequence came from a male donor with ankylosing spondylitis. This chain connects TRBV6-2 or TRBV6-3 to TRBJ1-5; no clear D. Sequencing input: blood, either unsorted or a sorted T cell fraction (not recorded which). The CDR3 DNA reads TGTGCCAGCAGTTACTCGGGGAGGGCTGGTGGTCAGCCCCAGCATTTT. Translating gives CASSYSGRAGGQPQHF.